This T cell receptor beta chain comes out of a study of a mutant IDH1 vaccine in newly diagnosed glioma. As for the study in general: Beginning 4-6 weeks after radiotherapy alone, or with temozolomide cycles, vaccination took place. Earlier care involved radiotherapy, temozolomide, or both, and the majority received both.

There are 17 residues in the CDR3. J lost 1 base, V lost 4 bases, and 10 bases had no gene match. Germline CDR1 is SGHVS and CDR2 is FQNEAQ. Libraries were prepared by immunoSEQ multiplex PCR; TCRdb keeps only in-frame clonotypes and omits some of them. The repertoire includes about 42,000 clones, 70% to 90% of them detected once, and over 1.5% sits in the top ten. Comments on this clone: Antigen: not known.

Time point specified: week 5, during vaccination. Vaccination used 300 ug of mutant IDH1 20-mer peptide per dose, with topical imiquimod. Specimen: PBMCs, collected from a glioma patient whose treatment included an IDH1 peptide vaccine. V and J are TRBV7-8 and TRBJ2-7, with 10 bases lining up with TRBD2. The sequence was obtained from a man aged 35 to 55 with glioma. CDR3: CASSSNKALAGSYEQYF. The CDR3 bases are TGTGCCAGCAGCTCAAATAAAGCACTAGCGGGATCCTACGAGCAGTACTTC. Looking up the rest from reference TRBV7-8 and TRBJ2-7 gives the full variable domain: GAGVSQSPRYKVAKRGQDVALRCDPISGHVSLFWYQQALGQGPEFLTYFQNEAQLDKSGLPSDRFFAERPEGSVSTLKIQRTQQEDSAVYLCASSSNKALAGSYEQYFGPGTRLTVT.